This T cell receptor beta chain comes out of a study of T cells in Graves' hyperthyroidism and ophthalmopathy (dated by TCRdb to about 2019). A note on the overall study: Peripheral blood was sampled at the time of initial diagnosis, prior to any treatment. To identify TCR V-J signatures that set the groups apart, the researchers used a discovery cohort of 95 to 100 patients, made up of 43 with Graves' ophthalmopathy and about 60 with stable Graves' hyperthyroidism. Whether ophthalmopathy could be predicted prospectively was tested in an independent validation cohort made up of under 20 hyperthyroidism patients plus 17 patients who later progressed to ophthalmopathy. The roughly 91 discovery patients were randomly split 7:3 into training and test sets. In addition, the study compared T-cell repertoires in thyroid tissue and in blood from 6 or 7 Graves' hyperthyroidism patients. Following sampling, methimazole starting at 30 mg daily was given to hyperthyroidism patients, and high-dose intravenous methylprednisolone was given to ophthalmopathy patients. According to the paper, TCR Vbeta CDR3 sequencing was carried out on 135 peripheral blood samples, which came from about 45 ophthalmopathy, some 73 hyperthyroidism and around 17 progressor patients. Results and caveats for the whole study, not just this receptor: Ophthalmopathy was separated from stable hyperthyroidism by a 13 V-J signature model, with 85% to 90% sensitivity and about 81% specificity obtained in cross-validation and 80%/75% obtained in testing. In validation, progression to ophthalmopathy was predicted by the model with 70.59% sensitivity and around 76% specificity, a median of about 6.8 months before onset. Sample size was not statistically predetermined, and investigators were not blinded to group allocation. Blood samples also contained most of the expanded thyroid clonotypes (frequency above 0.001), which suggests that blood repertoires may reflect thyroid immune responses.

TCR beta CDR3 regions were amplified from RNA transcripts. A first-round RT-PCR of the TCR CDR3 used the HTBI primer set with the Qiagen OneStep RT-PCR kit. Libraries were constructed in a second round of multiplex PCR, after which size selection and purification were carried out. The libraries were sequenced on an Illumina HiSeq2000 using paired-end 100 bp reads. In the paper's pipeline: Raw data were processed with SOAPnuke, discarding reads with adapters, uncalled bases, mean Phred below 15, or no exact constant-primer or identifier match. High-quality paired reads were merged using COPE v1.2.5, and each unique nucleotide sequence was defined as a clonotype. Clonotypes were aligned to IMGT TRBV, TRBD and TRBJ reference segments using MiTCR v1.1. Analysis was restricted to V-J combinations with a frequency above 0.0001, which covered roughly 99% of repertoires. A TCS score was defined as the ratio of F50 (clonal expansion) to E x V (chaos), with BLOSUM62-based TCRdist applied between CDR3 peptides within each V-J. Welch's t-statistics and random forest reduced 500 to 550 V-J features to about 13, which were used in a naive Bayes classifier (R e1071). In-frame beta chains were kept once TCRdb had trimmed the public reads at Q25 with fastp and called clones with MiXCR. Rows with a matching CDR3 protein are joined into one entry that keeps the most common DNA and genes. TCRdb assigned the V and J calls; the authors' analysis was not used. The sample profile shows more than 550,000 distinct CDR3 sequences; about 19% of them were found once. The top ten hold about a sixth of the sample.

CDR1 is given as SGHKS and CDR2 as YYEKEE, both from the germline V gene (reference sequence). The cysteine opens and the phenylalanine closes a CDR3 of 13 amino acids. The entry retains the CDR3 DNA only, 39 bases that are in frame from base 1. A distance of 7 bases separates the germline ends of V and J, which lose 3 bases and 1 base respectively. Hyperthyroidism patients were newly diagnosed, had a disease duration of under 2 months, and were aged 18 to 65 years. Any patient with an uncontrolled infection, another autoimmune disease, pregnancy or lactation was excluded. Diagnoses were established on the basis of clinical symptoms, serum thyroxine and TRAb, thyroid ultrasound, and orbital computed tomography. Blood from progressor patients was collected at the time of first diagnosis with hyperthyroidism, before any ophthalmopathy symptoms had appeared. Ficoll-Paque density gradient centrifugation was used to isolate PBMCs from around 9.1 ml of fresh peripheral blood. Progressor patients were first diagnosed with Graves' hyperthyroidism and then developed ophthalmopathy during follow-up. Trizol reagent was used to extract total RNA, and RNA quality was then checked on an Agilent 2100 Bioanalyzer.

This clonotype was observed many times. Its antigen has not been determined. No per-base quality is available; no much larger clone lies one base away. This TCR was recovered from a woman aged 50 to 60 with Graves' hyperthyroidism that later progressed to Graves' ophthalmopathy. The chain was built from TRBV5-5 and TRBJ1-1, with TRBD1 tentatively as D gene (5 bases match). Sequenced input: blood. This receptor has the CDR3 CASSYTGNTEAFF. In nucleotides, the sequence is TGTGCCAGCAGCTACACAGGGAACACTGAAGCTTTCTTT.